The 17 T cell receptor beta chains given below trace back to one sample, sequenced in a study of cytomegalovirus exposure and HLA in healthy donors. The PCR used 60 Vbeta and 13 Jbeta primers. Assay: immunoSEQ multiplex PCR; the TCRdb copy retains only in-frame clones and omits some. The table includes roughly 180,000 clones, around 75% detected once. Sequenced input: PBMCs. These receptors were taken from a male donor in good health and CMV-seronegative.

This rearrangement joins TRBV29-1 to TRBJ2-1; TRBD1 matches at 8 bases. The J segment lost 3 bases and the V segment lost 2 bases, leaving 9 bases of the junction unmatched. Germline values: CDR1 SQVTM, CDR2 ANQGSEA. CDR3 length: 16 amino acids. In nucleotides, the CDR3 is TGCAGCGTTGAATTTCCCGACAGGGGCTACTACAATGAGCAGTTCTTC. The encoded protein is CSVEFPDRGYYNEQFF.

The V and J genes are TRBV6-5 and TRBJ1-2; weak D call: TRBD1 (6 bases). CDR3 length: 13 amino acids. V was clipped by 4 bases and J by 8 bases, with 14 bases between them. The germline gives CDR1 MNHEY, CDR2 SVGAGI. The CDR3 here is CASSSHRADGYTF. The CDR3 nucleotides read TGTGCCAGCAGTTCCCACAGGGCGGACGGCTACACCTTC.

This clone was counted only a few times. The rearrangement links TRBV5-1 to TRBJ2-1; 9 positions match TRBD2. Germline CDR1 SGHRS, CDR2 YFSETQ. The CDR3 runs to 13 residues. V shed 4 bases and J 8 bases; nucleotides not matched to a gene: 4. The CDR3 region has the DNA TGCGCCAGCAGCAGGTGGACTAGCGATGAGCAGTTCTTC. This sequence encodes CASSRWTSDEQFF. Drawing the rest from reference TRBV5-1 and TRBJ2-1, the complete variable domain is KAGVTQTPRYLIKTRGQQVTLSCSPISGHRSVSWYQQTPGQGLQFLFEYFSETQRNKGNFPGRFSGRQFSNSRSEMNVSTLELGDSALYLCASSRWTSDEQFFGPGTRLTVL.

The CDR3 DNA sequence: TGTGCCATCAGTGGAACAGGGGTAGCCGGGGCCAACGTCCTGACTTTC. Protein product: CAISGTGVAGANVLTF. The chain uses TRBV10-3 and TRBJ2-6; 7 nucleotides line up with TRBD1. In germline, CDR1 is ENHRY, CDR2 SYGVKD. Trimming removed 4 bases from V and 4 bases from J; junction bases left unmatched: 7. The CDR3 contains 16 residues.

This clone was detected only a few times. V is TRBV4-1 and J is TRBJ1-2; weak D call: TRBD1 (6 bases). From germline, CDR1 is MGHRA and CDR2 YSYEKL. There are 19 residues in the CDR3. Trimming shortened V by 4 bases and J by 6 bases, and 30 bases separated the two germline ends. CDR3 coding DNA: TGCGCCAGCAGCCCCCCATCGGACAGTATAACCATGCTGACGGATGGCTACACCTTC. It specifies CASSPPSDSITMLTDGYTF.

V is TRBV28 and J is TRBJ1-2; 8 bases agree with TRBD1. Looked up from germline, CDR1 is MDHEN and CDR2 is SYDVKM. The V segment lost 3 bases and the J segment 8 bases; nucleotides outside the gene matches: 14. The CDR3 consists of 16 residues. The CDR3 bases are TGTGCCAGCAGTTTTATGGTAGTGGACAGGGAAGGGGGCTACACCTTC. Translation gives CASSFMVVDREGGYTF.

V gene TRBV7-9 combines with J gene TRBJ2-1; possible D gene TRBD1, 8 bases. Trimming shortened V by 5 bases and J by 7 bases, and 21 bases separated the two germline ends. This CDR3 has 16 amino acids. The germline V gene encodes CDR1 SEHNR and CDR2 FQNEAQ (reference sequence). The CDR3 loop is CASSPRTGRGLNEQFF. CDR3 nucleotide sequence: TGTGCCAGCAGCCCTAGGACAGGGAGGGGTTTGAATGAGCAGTTCTTC.

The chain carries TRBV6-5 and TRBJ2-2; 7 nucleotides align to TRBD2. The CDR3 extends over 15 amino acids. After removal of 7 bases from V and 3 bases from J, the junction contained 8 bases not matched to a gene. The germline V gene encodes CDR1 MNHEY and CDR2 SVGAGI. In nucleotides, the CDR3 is TGTGCCAGCACACTCTCGGGAGGCTACACCGGGGAGCTGTTTTTT. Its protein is CASTLSGGYTGELFF.

The CDR3 spells CASSSQGNGYTF. The DNA for the CDR3 is TGTGCCAGCAGTTCCCAGGGAAATGGCTACACCTTC. The genes are TRBV6-5 and TRBJ1-2; maybe TRBD1 (5 bases). V lost 4 bases to trimming and J lost 6 bases, with 9 bases between them. The germline V gene encodes CDR1 MNHEY and CDR2 SVGAGI. CDR3 length: 12 amino acids.

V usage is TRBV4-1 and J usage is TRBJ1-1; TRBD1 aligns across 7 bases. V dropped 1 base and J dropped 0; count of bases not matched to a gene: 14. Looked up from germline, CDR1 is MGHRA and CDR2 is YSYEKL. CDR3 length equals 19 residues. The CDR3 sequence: CASSQVTPFPGQLNTEAFF. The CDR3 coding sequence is TGCGCCAGCAGCCAAGTTACCCCCTTTCCGGGACAGCTGAACACTGAAGCTTTCTTT.

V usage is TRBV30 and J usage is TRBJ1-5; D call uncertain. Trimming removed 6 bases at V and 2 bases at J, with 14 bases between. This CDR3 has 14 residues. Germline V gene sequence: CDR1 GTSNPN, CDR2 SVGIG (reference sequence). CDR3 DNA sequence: TGTGCCTGTAATGTTGAATCAGGCAATCAGCCCCAGCATTTT. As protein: CACNVESGNQPQHF.

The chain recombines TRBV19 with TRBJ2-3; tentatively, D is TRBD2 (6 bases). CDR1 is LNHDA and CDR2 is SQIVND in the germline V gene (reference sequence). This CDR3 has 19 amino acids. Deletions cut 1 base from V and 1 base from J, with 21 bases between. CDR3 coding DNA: TGTGCCAGTAGTATAGTGCACGCTAGCGCATTAATAGGCACAGATACGCAGTATTTT. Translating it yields CASSIVHASALIGTDTQYF.

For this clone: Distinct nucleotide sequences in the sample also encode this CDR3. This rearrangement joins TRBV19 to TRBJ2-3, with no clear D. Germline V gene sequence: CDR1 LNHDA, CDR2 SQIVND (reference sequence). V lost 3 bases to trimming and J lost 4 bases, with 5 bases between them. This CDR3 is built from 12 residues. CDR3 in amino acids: CASSMAADTQYF. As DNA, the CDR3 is TGTGCCAGTAGTATGGCCGCAGATACGCAGTATTTT.

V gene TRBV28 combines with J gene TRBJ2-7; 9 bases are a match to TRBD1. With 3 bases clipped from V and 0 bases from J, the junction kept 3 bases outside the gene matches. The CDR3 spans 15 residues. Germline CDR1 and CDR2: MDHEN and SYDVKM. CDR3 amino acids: CASSLGDRVSYEQYF. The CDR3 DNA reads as TGTGCCAGCAGTTTGGGGGACAGGGTCTCCTACGAGCAGTACTTC.

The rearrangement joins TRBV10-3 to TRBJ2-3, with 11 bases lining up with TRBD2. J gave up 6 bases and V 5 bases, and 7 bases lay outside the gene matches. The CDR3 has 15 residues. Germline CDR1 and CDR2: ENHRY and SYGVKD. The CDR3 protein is CAISPTSGRADTQYF. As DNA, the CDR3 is TGTGCCATCAGTCCAACTAGCGGGAGAGCCGATACGCAGTATTTT.

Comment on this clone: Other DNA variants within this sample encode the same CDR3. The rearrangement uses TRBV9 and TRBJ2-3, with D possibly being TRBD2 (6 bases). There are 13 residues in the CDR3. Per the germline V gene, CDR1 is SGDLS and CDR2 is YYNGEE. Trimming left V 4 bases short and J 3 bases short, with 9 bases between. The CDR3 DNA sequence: TGTGCCAGCAGCCCCGGAGGGACAGATACGCAGTATTTT. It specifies CASSPGGTDTQYF. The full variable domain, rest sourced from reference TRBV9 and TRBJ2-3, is DSGVTQTPKHLITATGQRVTLRCSPRSGDLSVYWYQQSLDQGLQFLIQYYNGEERAKGNILERFSAQQFPDLHSELNLSSLELGDSALYFCASSPGGTDTQYFGPGTRLTVL.

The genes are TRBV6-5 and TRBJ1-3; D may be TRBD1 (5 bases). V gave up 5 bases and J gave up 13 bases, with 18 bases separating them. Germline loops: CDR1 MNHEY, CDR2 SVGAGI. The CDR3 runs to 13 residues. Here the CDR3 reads CASSENWGEHIYF. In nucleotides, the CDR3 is TGTGCCAGCAGTGAGAACTGGGGGGAACATATATATTTT.